These 2 T cell receptor beta chains originate from one sample sequenced in a study of T cell responses to AZD1222 COVID-19 vaccine. Clones were sequenced by immunoSEQ multiplex PCR, and TCRdb holds only the in-frame ones, with some missing. The sample yields approximately 81,000 clones, under 95% seen once. This sample comprised peripheral blood, obtained on day 0 of MenACWY control vaccination. Every receptor here comes from an adult in good health.

This clone was observed once. V and J are TRBV28 and TRBJ1-5; D is unresolved. The CDR3 extends over 15 amino acids. V gave up 6 bases and J gave up 2 bases, with 14 bases separating them. Germline lookup yields CDR1 MDHEN and CDR2 SYDVKM. The CDR3: CASRFDERGNQPQHF. The CDR3, as DNA: TGTGCCAGCAGATTTGATGAGAGAGGCAATCAGCCCCAGCATTTT.

This chain joins TRBV27 and TRBJ2-7; no clear D. The CDR3 has 13 amino acids. CDR1 MNHEY and CDR2 SMNVEV come from the germline V gene (reference sequence). Trimming took 3 bases from V and 2 from J, leaving 8 bases between them. The CDR3 DNA sequence: TGTGCCAGCAGTTTGGCAGGAGCCTACGAGCAGTACTTC. Translating it yields CASSLAGAYEQYF.